The entry below gives a single TCR beta chain sequence along with its context. This clonotype has a count of ten or more. Its antigen remains undetermined. The sample holds no much larger clone one base away, and base qualities are not on file. The library was made by PCR. TCRdb shows the sequencer as Illumina HiSeq 2000. TCRdb redid the processing of the public reads, applying fastp at Q25 and MiXCR, and retained in-frame beta chains. Identical CDR3 proteins give one entry, which carries the most common genes and DNA. The sample table holds roughly 20,000 distinct CDR3 sequences, of which 35% to 40% were seen once. The biggest ten clones account for 30% to 45% of the sample. This specimen belongs to a study of tumor-infiltrating lymphocytes in oesophageal squamous cell carcinoma (dated by TCRdb to about 2016). The TCR was taken from a male donor with esophageal squamous cell carcinoma. The sequenced sample consisted of esophageal tumor tissue.

The sequence in DNA is TGTGCCAGCAGTGGACACGCGACGACTGAAGCTTTCTTT. Its protein product is CASSGHATTEAFF. The chain links TRBV6-1 with TRBJ1-1; the D gene lacks a confident call. For CDR1 and CDR2, the germline V gene lists MNHNS and SASEGT. CDR3 length: 13 amino acids, cysteine to phenylalanine. Left in the record is the CDR3 DNA by itself, 39 bases read in frame from the first base. Trimming takes 4 bases from V and 5 bases from J, and the germline ends sit 11 bases apart.